These T cell receptor beta chains were read from a single sample in a study of vaccination and CD4 T cells after COVID-19. TCRdb itself ran the PCR reads through MiXCR, one entry per CDR3 protein. The sample lists about 4,600 distinct CDR3 sequences, more than 30% occurring once. Their specific antigens are unknown. The sample was CD4+ T cells from blood, cultured in vitro. The source of these receptors is a human donor who had recovered from COVID-19. The CDR3 runs from the conserved cysteine through the conserved F or W. The order of the fields is CDR3 length, D gene, V gene, clone size, J gene, CDR3 protein, CDR3 DNA. A D gene is named only where the DNA matches it firmly. Not all rows give a size; the values are once, few, many and, for expanded clones, a class.

CDR3 length: 11; D gene: -; V gene: TRBV19; clone size: -; J gene: TRBJ1-4; CDR3 protein: CASFQGWKLFF; CDR3 DNA: TGTGCCAGTTTTCAGGGTTGGAAACTGTTTTTT
CDR3 length: 13; D gene: -; V gene: TRBV10-3; clone size: -; J gene: TRBJ2-3; CDR3 protein: CAIRVGSTDTQYF; CDR3 DNA: TGTGCCATCAGAGTGGGAAGCACAGATACGCAGTATTTT
CDR3 length: 13; D gene: TRBD1; V gene: TRBV7-2; clone size: -; J gene: TRBJ2-7; CDR3 protein: CASSPGTGGTQYF; CDR3 DNA: TGTGCCAGCAGCCCTGGAACAGGGGGAACTCAGTACTTC
CDR3 length: 15; D gene: TRBD1; V gene: TRBV4-3; clone size: -; J gene: TRBJ2-7; CDR3 protein: CASSQVTGQGYEQYF; CDR3 DNA: TGCGCCAGCAGCCAAGTTACAGGACAGGGCTACGAGCAGTACTTC
CDR3 length: 13; D gene: -; V gene: TRBV20-1; clone size: -; J gene: TRBJ1-1; CDR3 protein: CSAYRDTNTEAFF; CDR3 DNA: TGCAGTGCTTACCGGGACACGAACACTGAAGCTTTCTTT
CDR3 length: 15; D gene: TRBD1; V gene: TRBV27; clone size: large; J gene: TRBJ1-1; CDR3 protein: CASSKPGQPNTEAFF; CDR3 DNA: TGTGCCAGCAGTAAACCGGGACAGCCAAACACTGAAGCTTTCTTT
CDR3 length: 16; D gene: TRBD1; V gene: TRBV19; clone size: few; J gene: TRBJ2-6; CDR3 protein: CASSRRRGQGANVLTF; CDR3 DNA: TGTGCCAGTAGTAGACGCAGGGGGCAGGGGGCCAACGTCCTGACTTTC
CDR3 length: 13; D gene: -; V gene: TRBV7-9; clone size: medium-sized; J gene: TRBJ1-2; CDR3 protein: CASSFSGEVGYTF; CDR3 DNA: TGTGCCAGCAGCTTTTCGGGGGAGGTTGGCTACACCTTC
CDR3 length: 13; D gene: -; V gene: TRBV20-1; clone size: few; J gene: TRBJ2-7; CDR3 protein: CSASTPDRLPQYF; CDR3 DNA: TGCAGTGCTAGCACCCCAGACAGGTTACCGCAGTACTTC
CDR3 length: 17; D gene: -; V gene: TRBV5-4; clone size: -; J gene: TRBJ2-7; CDR3 protein: CASSPLVGGPTLNEQYF; CDR3 DNA: TGTGCCAGCAGCCCGCTCGTGGGGGGTCCCACTCTGAATGAGCAGTACTTC